The text below deals with one T cell receptor beta chain. This record comes from a study of T cells after yellow fever vaccination. TCR cDNA was made by 5'RACE template switching, adding a universal primer site and UMIs. A single record per CDR3 protein comes from TCRdb applying MiXCR to the 5' RACE reads. There are fewer than 500,000 distinct CDR3 sequences in the sample; roughly a sixth occur only once, and 15% to 20% lies in the top ten. Trimming stripped 2 bases from V and 3 bases from J, with 8 bases between. Germline CDR1 reads SGHRS; CDR2 reads YFSETQ. The CDR3 loop spans 13 amino acids. The clonotype originates from a man aged 18 to 29 who received the YFV17D yellow fever vaccine. Sequenced material: PBMCs, taken before the yellow fever booster vaccination. The chain uses TRBV5-1 and TRBJ1-1, with a tentative D call TRBD1 (5 bases). This chain's CDR3 is CASSFGGDTEAFF. CDR3 nucleotide sequence: TGCGCCAGCAGCTTCGGGGGGGACACTGAAGCTTTCTTT.